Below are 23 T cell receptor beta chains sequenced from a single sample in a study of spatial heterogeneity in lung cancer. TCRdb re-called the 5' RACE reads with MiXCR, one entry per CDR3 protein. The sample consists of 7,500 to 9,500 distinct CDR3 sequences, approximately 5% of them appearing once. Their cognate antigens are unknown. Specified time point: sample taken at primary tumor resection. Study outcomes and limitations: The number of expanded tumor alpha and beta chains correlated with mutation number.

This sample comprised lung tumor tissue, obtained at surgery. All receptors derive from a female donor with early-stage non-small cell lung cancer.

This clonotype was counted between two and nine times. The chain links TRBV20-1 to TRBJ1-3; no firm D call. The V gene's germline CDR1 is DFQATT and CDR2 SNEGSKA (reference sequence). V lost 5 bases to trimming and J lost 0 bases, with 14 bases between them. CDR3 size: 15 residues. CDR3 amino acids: CSAPIDHFSGNTIYF. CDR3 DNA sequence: TGCAGTGCTCCTATCGACCACTTCTCTGGAAACACCATATATTTT.

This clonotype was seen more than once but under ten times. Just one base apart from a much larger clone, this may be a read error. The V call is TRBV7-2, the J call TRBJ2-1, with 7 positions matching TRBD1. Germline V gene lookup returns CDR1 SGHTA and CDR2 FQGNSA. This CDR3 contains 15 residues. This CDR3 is CANSLATGSYNEQFF. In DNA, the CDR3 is TGTGCCAACAGCTTAGCGACAGGGTCCTACAATGAGCAGTTCTTC.

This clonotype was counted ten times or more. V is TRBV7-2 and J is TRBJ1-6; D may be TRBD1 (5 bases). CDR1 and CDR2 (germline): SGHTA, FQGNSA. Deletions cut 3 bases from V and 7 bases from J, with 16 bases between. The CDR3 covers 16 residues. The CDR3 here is CASSFPRQIWNSPLHF. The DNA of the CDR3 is TGTGCCAGCAGCTTTCCCCGACAGATCTGGAATTCACCCCTCCACTTT.

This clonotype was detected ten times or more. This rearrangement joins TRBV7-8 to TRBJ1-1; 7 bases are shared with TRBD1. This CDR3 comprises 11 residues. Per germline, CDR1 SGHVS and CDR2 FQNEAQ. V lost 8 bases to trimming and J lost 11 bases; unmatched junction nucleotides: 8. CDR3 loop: CASGTAGRAFF. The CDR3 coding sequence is TGTGCCAGCGGGACAGCCGGGCGGGCTTTCTTT.

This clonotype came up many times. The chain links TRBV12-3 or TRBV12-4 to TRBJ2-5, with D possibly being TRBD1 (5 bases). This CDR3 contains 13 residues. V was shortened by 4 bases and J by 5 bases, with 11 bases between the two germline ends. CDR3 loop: CASSSRGTETQYF. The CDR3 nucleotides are TGTGCCAGCAGTTCTAGGGGAACGGAGACCCAGTACTTC.

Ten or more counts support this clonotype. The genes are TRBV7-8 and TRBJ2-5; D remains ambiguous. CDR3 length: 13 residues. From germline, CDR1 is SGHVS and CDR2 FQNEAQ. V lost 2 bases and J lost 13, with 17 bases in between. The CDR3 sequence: CASSLSLLSRLYF. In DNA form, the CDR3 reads TGTGCCAGCAGCTTATCGCTACTTTCCCGTTTGTACTTC. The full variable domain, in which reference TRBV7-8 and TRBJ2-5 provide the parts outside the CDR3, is GAGVSQSPRYKVAKRGQDVALRCDPISGHVSLFWYQQALGQGPEFLTYFQNEAQLDKSGLPSDRFFAERPEGSVSTLKIQRTQQEDSAVYLCASSLSLLSRLYFGPGTRLLVL.

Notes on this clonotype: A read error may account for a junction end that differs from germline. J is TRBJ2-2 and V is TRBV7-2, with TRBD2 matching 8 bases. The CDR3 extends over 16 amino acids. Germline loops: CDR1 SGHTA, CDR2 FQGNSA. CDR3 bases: TGTGCCGGCAGCTTAGTCAGCCCGGGAGGGCCCGGGGAGCTGTTTTTT. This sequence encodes CAGSLVSPGGPGELFF. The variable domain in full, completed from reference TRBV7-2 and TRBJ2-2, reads GAGVSQSPSNKVTEKGKDVELRCDPISGHTALYWYRQSLGQGLEFLIYFQGNSAPDKSGLPSDRFSAERTGGSVSTLTIQRTQQEDSAVYLCAGSLVSPGGPGELFFGEGSRLTVL.

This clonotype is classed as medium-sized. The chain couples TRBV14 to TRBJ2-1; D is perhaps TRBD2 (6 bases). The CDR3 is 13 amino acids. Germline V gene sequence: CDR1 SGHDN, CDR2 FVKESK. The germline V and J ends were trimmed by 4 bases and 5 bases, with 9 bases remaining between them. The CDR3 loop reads CASSPGLNNEQFF. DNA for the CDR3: TGTGCCAGCAGCCCCGGACTAAACAATGAGCAGTTCTTC.

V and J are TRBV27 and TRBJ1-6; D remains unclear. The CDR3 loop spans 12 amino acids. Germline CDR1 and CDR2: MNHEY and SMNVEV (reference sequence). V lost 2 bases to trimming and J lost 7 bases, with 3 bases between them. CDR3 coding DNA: TGTGCCAGCAGTTTACTGAATTCACCCCTCCACTTT. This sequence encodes CASSLLNSPLHF.

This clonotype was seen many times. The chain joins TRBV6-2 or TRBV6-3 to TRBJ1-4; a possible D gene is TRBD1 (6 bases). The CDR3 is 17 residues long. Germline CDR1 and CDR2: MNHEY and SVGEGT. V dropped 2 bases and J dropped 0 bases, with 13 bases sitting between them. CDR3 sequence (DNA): TGTGCCAGCAGTTACCCAACCGGACAGCCAACTAATGAAAAACTGTTTTTT. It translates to CASSYPTGQPTNEKLFF.

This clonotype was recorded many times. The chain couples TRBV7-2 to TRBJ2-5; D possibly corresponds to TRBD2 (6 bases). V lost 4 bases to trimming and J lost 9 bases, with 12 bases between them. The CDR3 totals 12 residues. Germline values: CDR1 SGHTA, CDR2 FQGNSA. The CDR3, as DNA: TGTGCCAGCAGCTCGACGAGGGAGGCCCAGTACTTC. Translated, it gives CASSSTREAQYF.

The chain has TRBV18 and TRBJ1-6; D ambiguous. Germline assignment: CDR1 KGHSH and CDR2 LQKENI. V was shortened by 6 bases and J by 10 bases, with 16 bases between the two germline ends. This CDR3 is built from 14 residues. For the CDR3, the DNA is TGTGCCAGCTCCACCAGCGGGGAAGGATCACCCCTCCACTTT. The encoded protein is CASSTSGEGSPLHF.

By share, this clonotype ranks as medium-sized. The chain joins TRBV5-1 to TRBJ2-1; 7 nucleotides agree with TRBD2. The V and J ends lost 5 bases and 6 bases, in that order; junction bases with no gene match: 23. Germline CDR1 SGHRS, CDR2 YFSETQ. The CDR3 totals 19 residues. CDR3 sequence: CASSSPSAGTTVQSNEQFF. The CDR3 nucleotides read TGCGCCAGCAGTTCGCCCTCAGCCGGGACTACGGTTCAATCCAATGAGCAGTTCTTC.

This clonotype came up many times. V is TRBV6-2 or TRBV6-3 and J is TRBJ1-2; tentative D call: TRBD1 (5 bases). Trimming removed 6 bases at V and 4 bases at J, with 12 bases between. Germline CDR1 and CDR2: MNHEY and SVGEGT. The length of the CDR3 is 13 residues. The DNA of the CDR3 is TGTGCCAGCAGGCAGGGAGAGGTCTATGGCTACACCTTC. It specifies CASRQGEVYGYTF.

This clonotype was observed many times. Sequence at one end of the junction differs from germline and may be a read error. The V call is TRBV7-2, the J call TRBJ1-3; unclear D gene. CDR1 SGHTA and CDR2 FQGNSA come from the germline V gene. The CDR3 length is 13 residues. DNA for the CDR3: TGTGCCAGCAGCCCCTCCTTTGGAGACACCATATATTTT. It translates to CASSPSFGDTIYF.

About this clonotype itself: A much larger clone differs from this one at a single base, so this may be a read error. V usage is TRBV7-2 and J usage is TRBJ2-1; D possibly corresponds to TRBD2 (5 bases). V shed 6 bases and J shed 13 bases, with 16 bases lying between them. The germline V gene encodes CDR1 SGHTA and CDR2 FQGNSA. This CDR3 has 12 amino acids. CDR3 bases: TGTGCCAGCAGACTTATGGAGGACCCCCAGTTCTTC. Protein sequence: CASRLMEDPQFF.

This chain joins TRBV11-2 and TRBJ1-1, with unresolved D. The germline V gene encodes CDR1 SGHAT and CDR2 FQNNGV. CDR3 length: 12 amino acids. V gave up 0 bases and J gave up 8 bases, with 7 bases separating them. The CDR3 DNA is TGTGCCAGCAGCTTAGAAGGCAGGGAAGCTTTCTTT. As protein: CASSLEGREAFF.

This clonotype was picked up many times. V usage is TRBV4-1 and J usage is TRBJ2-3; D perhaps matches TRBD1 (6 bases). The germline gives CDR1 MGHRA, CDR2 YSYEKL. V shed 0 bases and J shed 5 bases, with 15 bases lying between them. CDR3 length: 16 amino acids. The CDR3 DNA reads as TGCGCCAGCAGCCAAGAAGCCAGGGGCGGCATAGATACGCAGTATTTT. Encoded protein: CASSQEARGGIDTQYF.

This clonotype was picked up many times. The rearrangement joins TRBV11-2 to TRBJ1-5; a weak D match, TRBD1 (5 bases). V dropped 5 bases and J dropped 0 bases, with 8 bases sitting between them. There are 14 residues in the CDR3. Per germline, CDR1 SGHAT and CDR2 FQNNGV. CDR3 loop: CASSRDHSNQPQHF. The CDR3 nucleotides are TGTGCCAGCAGCAGGGACCATAGCAATCAGCCCCAGCATTTT.

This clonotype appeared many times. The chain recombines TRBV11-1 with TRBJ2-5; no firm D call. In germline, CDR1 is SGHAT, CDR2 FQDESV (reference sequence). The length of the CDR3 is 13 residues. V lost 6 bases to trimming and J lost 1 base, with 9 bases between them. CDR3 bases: TGTGCCAGCAGGGGTTGGGGCCAAGAGACCCAGTACTTC. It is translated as CASRGWGQETQYF.

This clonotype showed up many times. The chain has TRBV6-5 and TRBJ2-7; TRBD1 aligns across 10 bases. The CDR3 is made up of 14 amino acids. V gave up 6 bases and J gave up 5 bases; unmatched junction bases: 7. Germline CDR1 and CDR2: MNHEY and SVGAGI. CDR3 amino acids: CASRDRGFVHEQYF. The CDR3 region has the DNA TGTGCCAGCAGGGACAGGGGGTTTGTCCACGAGCAGTACTTC.

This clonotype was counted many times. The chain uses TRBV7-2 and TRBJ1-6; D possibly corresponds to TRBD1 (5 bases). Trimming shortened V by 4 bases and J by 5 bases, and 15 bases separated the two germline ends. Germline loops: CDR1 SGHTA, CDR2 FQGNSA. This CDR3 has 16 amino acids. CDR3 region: CASSSPAWGDNSPLHF. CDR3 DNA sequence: TGTGCCAGCAGCTCGCCCGCGTGGGGGGATAATTCACCCCTCCACTTT. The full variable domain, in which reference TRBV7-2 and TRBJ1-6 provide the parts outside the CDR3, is GAGVSQSPSNKVTEKGKDVELRCDPISGHTALYWYRQSLGQGLEFLIYFQGNSAPDKSGLPSDRFSAERTGGSVSTLTIQRTQQEDSAVYLCASSSPAWGDNSPLHFGNGTRLTVT.

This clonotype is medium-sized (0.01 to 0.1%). The CDR3 sequence: CASSTTLGSNQPQHF. As DNA, the CDR3 is TGTGCCAGTAGTACGACCCTCGGGAGCAATCAGCCCCAGCATTTT. The V call is TRBV19, the J call TRBJ1-5; no clear D gene. Trimming took off 4 bases at V and 1 base at J, with 11 bases between the two ends. Germline-derived CDR1 and CDR2 are LNHDA and SQIVND (reference sequence). The CDR3 totals 15 residues. Full variable domain (rest looked up from reference TRBV19 and TRBJ1-5): DGGITQSPKYLFRKEGQNVTLSCEQNLNHDAMYWYRQDPGQGLRLIYYSQIVNDFQKGDIAEGYSVSREKKESFPLTVTSAQKNPTAFYLCASSTTLGSNQPQHFGDGTRLSIL.